The source of this T cell receptor beta chain is a study of CD8+CD57+ T cells in acquired aplastic anemia (dated 2018 in TCRdb). Context from the whole study: A mean of approximately 3 ug of DNA, ranging from roughly 0.19 to 30 ug, was extracted from sorted CD4+ and CD8+ cells. CD8+CD57+ expansion was defined as frequency above the mean frequency observed in healthy subjects. The research as a whole found: Between patients and healthy controls, no significant difference in CD8+ Simpson's diversity was found (P=0.060). Around 28 CD8+ CDR3 sequences were found to be shared between patients and controls, but these sequences appeared to be highly expressed in patients and within the immunodominant clones of the patients.

At least ten counts were recorded for this clonotype. The antigen it binds to is not known. No much larger clone exists at a distance of one base, and base qualities are not known. The patients picked for sequencing were ones in whom flow cytometry had shown an expansion of CD8+CD57+ cells. Every patient had a diagnosis of severe acquired aplastic anemia based on International Study of Aplastic Anemia and Agranulocytosis and Camitta criteria. No patient had received any therapy when blood was sampled. In this study, sorted CD4+ and CD8+ T cells from the blood of healthy subjects and of severe aplastic anemia patients had their TCR repertoires deep-sequenced. Patients were enrolled in the USA under clinicaltrials.gov protocols 00001620, 01623167, 00001397, 00071045, 00081523 and 00961064. Ficoll-Paque density gradient centrifugation was used to isolate peripheral blood mononuclear cells. Before DNA was extracted, CD4+ and CD8+ T cells were sorted using either FACS or magnetic beads.

Reading the germline V gene (reference sequence) gives CDR1 MNHNY and CDR2 SVGAGI. V is pared back by 2 bases and J by 2 bases, with 7 bases lying between the germline termini. The CDR3 sequence holds 14 residues, the cysteine and phenylalanine included. CDR3 DNA only is kept here, 42 bases in frame from base 1. Genomic DNA was used as template for profiling of TCR beta VDJ combinations and CDR3 sequences. TCR repertoire sequencing was run on an Illumina HiSeq 2000. Per the authors' processing: TRBV/TRBJ rearrangement plots, CDR3 size and DJ length profiles, and Simpson's diversity index were used to assess repertoires. The most abundant DNA sequence in the deep sequencing data was taken as the immunodominant clone. CDR3 amino acid sequences were screened for sharing across subjects and were compared with published repertoires and the VDJdb database. The raw public reads went through TCRdb reprocessing: fastp at Q25, MiXCR clone calling, in-frame beta chains kept. Every entry covers one CDR3 protein and lists the most common genes and DNA from its rows. TCRdb's processing, not the authors', yielded these V and J calls. This sample comprises 180,000 or so distinct CDR3 sequences, less than 65% of them detected only once. The ten biggest clones cover about two fifths of the sample.

This sequence was found in a human donor with aplastic anemia. The sequenced material came from sorted CD4+, CD8+, or CD8+CD57+ T cells (not recorded which) from PBMCs. Here the chain combines TRBV6-6 and TRBJ2-1; a weak D assignment points to TRBD2 (6 bases agree). The CDR3 region reads CASSYGGTYNEQFF. The nucleotides are TGTGCCAGCAGTTACGGGGGGACCTACAATGAGCAGTTCTTC.